The present TCR beta chain was sequenced within a study of shared clonotypes between healthy human individuals. Background on the study: Each donor contributed plates that comprised three CD4 naive, three CD4 memory, two CD8 naive and one CD8 memory.

From CD4+ cells came CD45RA+ naive and CD45RA-negative memory subsets. CDR1 and CDR2 from the germline V gene are SGHNT and YENEEA. The CDR3 is made up of 17 amino acids. V dropped 3 bases and J dropped 1; count of bases not matched to a gene: 1. Some clones are missing from TCRdb's copy, which holds only in-frame ones; the method was immunoSEQ multiplex PCR. The table has a few hundred thousand clones, approximately 79% seen once; the top ten hold approximately 10%. This receptor was obtained from a man aged 25 to 40 in good health. The rearrangement uses TRBV11-3 and TRBJ2-6; TRBD1 agrees at 12 bases. The specimen was memory CD4+ T cells sorted from blood. Subset in this sample: CD45RA-negative fraction. The CDR3 DNA reads TGTGCCAGCAGCTTGGGACAGGGGGCTTCTGGGGCCAACGTCCTGACTTTC. Translated: CASSLGQGASGANVLTF.